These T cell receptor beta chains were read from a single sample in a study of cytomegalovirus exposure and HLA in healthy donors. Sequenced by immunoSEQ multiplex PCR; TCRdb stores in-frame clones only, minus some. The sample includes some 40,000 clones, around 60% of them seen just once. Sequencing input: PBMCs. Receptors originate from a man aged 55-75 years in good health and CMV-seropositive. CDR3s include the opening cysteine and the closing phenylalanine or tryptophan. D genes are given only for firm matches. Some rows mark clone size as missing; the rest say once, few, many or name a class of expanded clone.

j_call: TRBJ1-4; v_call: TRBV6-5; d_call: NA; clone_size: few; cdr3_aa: CASSKGLEGEKLFF; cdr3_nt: TGTGCCAGCAGCAAGGGACTGGAAGGCGAAAAACTGTTTTTT
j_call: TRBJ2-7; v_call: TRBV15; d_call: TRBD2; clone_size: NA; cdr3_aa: CATSNPPGAGGPGEQYF; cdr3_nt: TGTGCCACCAGCAATCCCCCCGGGGCGGGAGGGCCTGGAGAGCAGTACTTC
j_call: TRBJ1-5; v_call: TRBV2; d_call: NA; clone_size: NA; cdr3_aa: CASSPRVNQPQHF; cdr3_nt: TGTGCCAGCAGCCCGCGGGTAAATCAGCCCCAGCATTTT
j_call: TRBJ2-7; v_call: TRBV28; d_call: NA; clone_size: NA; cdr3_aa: CASSPPLEGSLQEQYF; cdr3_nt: TGTGCCAGCAGCCCCCCCCTAGAGGGTTCTCTACAGGAGCAGTACTTC
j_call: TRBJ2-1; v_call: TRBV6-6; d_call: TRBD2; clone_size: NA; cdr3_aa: CASRTAGVYNEQFF; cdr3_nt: TGTGCCAGCAGAACAGCGGGAGTTTACAATGAGCAGTTCTTC
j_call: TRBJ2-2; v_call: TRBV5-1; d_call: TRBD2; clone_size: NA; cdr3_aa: CASSLLTSGNTGELFF; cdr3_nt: TGCGCCAGCAGCTTGCTGACTAGCGGGAACACCGGGGAGCTGTTTTTT
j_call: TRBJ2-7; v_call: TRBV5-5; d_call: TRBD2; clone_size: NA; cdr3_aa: CASSLTPGLAGARYEQYF; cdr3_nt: TGTGCCAGCAGCTTAACACCGGGACTAGCGGGAGCCCGCTACGAGCAGTACTTC
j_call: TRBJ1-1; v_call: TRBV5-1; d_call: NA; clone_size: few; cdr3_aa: CASSARGMGTEAFF; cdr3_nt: TGCGCCAGCAGTGCGAGAGGGATGGGGACTGAAGCTTTCTTT
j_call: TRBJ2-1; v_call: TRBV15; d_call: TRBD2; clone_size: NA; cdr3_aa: CATSRGLADGKFF; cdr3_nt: TGTGCCACCAGCAGGGGACTAGCGGACGGGAAGTTCTTC
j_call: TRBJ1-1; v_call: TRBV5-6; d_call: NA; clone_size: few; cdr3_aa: CASSFLWDSTEAFF; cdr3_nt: NA
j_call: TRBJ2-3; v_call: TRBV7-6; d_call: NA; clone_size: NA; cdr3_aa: CASSSRLTDTQYF; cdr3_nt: TGTGCCAGCAGCTCGAGACTAACAGATACGCAGTATTTT
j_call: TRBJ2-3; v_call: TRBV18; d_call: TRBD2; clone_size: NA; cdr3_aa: CATFSGPTDTQYF; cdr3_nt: TGTGCCACTTTTAGCGGGCCCACAGATACGCAGTATTTT
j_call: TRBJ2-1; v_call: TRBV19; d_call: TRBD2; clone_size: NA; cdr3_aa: CASSKERESSYNEQFF; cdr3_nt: TGTGCCAGTAGTAAGGAGCGGGAGAGCTCCTACAATGAGCAGTTCTTC
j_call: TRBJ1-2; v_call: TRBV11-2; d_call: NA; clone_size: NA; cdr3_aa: CASSPLDSPGYGYTF; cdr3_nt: TGTGCCAGCAGCCCCCTGGACAGCCCGGGGTATGGCTACACCTTC
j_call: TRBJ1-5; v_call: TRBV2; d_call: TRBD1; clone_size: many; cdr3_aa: CASSWTGGRNQPQHF; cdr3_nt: TGTGCCAGCAGTTGGACAGGGGGCCGCAATCAGCCCCAGCATTTT
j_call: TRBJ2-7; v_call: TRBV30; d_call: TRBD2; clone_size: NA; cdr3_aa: CAWSVGSGSGEQYF; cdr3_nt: TGTGCCTGGAGTGTTGGGAGCGGGAGCGGCGAGCAGTACTTC
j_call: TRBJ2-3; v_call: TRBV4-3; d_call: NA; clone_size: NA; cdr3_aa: CASSQERRFDVTDTQYF; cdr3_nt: TGCGCCAGCAGCCAAGAGAGGCGCTTCGATGTCACAGATACGCAGTATTTT
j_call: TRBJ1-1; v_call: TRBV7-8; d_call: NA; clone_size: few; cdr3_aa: CASSLTESRDAFF; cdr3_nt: TGTGCCAGCAGCCTAACAGAGTCCCGTGATGCTTTCTTT
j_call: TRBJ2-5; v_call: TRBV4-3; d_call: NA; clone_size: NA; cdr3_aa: CASSQDLSDGLTQYF; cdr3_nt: TGCGCCAGCAGCCAAGATCTGAGCGACGGTTTGACCCAGTACTTC
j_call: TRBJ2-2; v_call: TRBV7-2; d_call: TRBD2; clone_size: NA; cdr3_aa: CASSLAEPLAGQTALGELFF; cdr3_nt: TGTGCCAGCAGCTTAGCCGAACCTCTAGCGGGACAGACCGCCCTAGGGGAGCTGTTTTTT